The present T cell receptor (beta chain) was sequenced within a study of blood T cell repertoires in COVID-19. About the research overall: Sites across the United States, Italy and Spain contributed samples from acute and convalescent COVID-19.

Profiling relied on immunoSEQ multiplex PCR, and the TCRdb table lists in-frame clones only, not all of them. The sample shows under 300,000 clones, about 86% of them seen only once. The CDR3 is made up of 15 amino acids. V lost 5 bases to trimming and J lost 5 bases, with 15 bases between them. CDR1 is SEHNR and CDR2 is FQNEAQ in the germline V gene (reference sequence). The clonotype comes from a man in his sixties with acute or convalescent COVID-19. The sequenced sample was peripheral blood. This sequence joins TRBV7-9 and TRBJ2-2; possible D gene TRBD2, 5 bases. The chain's CDR3 is CASSRGMIGTGELFF. CDR3 DNA: TGTGCCAGCAGCCGGGGAATGATAGGGACCGGGGAGCTGTTTTTT.